This T cell receptor beta chain is drawn from a study of T cells in Graves' hyperthyroidism and ophthalmopathy. RNA transcripts gave rise to amplified TCR beta CDR3 regions. A first-round RT-PCR of the TCR CDR3 used the HTBI primer set. A single record per CDR3 protein comes from TCRdb applying MiXCR to the multiplex PCR reads. Found here are a few hundred thousand distinct CDR3 sequences, around 25% of them singletons; the top ten hold around 67%. V shed 0 bases and J 6 bases; nucleotides not matched to a gene: 16. CDR3 size: 20 residues. This clonotype was recorded at least ten times. Sequenced material: blood. The rearrangement joins TRBV12-3 or TRBV12-4 to TRBJ2-2, with 10 bases lining up with TRBD2. The sequence derives from a man between 50 and 59 years old with Graves' hyperthyroidism. The DNA of the CDR3 is TGTGCCAGCAGTTTAGCTCGGAGGGACAGATCGAGCGGGAGGGCCGGGGAGCTGTTTTTT. Its protein is CASSLARRDRSSGRAGELFF.